The 32 T cell receptor beta chains listed next were all sequenced from one sample in a study of cytotoxic CD8 clonotypes in ibrutinib-treated CLL. Some clones are missing from TCRdb's copy, which holds only in-frame ones; the method was immunoSEQ multiplex PCR. The table lists about 44,000 clones, about 72% of them singletons. Sequencing was performed on PBMCs, taken after 12 months of ibrutinib treatment. The receptor set was obtained from a human donor with chronic lymphocytic leukemia.

The chain links TRBV5-5 to TRBJ1-4, with D hard to call. V lost 0 bases and J lost 2, with 14 bases in between. CDR1 SGHKS and CDR2 YYEKEE come from the germline V gene (reference sequence). The CDR3 loop spans 17 amino acids. The CDR3 DNA sequence: TGTGCCAGCAGCTTGGCCCCCGGGTTGGCGACTAATGAAAAACTGTTTTTT. It is translated as CASSLAPGLATNEKLFF.

The chain uses TRBV11-2 and TRBJ2-7; 8 bases are shared with TRBD2. Germline values: CDR1 SGHAT, CDR2 FQNNGV. The V segment lost 0 bases and the J segment 7 bases; nucleotides outside the gene matches: 5. The CDR3 length is 14 residues. The CDR3 bases are TGTGCCAGCAGCTTAGAAAGACTAGCGTATGAGCAGTACTTC. It yields the protein CASSLERLAYEQYF.

The V and J genes are TRBV4-3 and TRBJ1-2, with D possibly matching TRBD1 (5 bases). V lost 0 bases to trimming and J lost 7 bases, with 15 bases between them. CDR1 is LGHNA and CDR2 is YSLEER in the germline V gene. This CDR3 is built from 15 residues. The CDR3 coding sequence is TGCGCCAGCAGCCAAGATCTGAGGGGTGAGTTTGGCTACACCTTC. It is translated as CASSQDLRGEFGYTF.

This chain joins TRBV27 and TRBJ2-7; D might be TRBD2 (6 bases). The CDR3 has 14 amino acids. Trimming took 5 bases from V and 1 from J, leaving 12 bases between them. CDR1 is MNHEY, CDR2 SMNVEV, per germline (reference sequence). The CDR3 DNA reads as TGTGCCAGCAGTAAGCGGGTAGGGTCCTACGAGCAGTACTTC. Amino acid sequence: CASSKRVGSYEQYF.

This clone was detected only a few times. The chain has TRBV7-2 and TRBJ1-4; D perhaps matches TRBD1 (5 bases). Trimming cost V 6 bases and J 5 bases, with 13 bases left between them. This CDR3 has 14 amino acids. Germline V gene data show CDR1 as SGHTA and CDR2 as FQGNSA. The CDR3 DNA follows: TGTGCCAGCAGTAAGCAGGGACGGAATGAAAAACTGTTTTTT. Protein sequence: CASSKQGRNEKLFF.

Comment on this clone: Mismatch with germline at one junction end may stem from a read error. J is TRBJ2-5 and V is TRBV5-4, with 8 bases that match TRBD2. The CDR3 contains 16 residues. Looked up from germline, CDR1 is SGHNT and CDR2 is YYREEE (reference sequence). CDR3 sequence (DNA): TGTGCCAGCAGCTTATATCAACTAGCGGAAAAAGAGACCCGGTACTTC. Amino acids: CASSLYQLAEKETRYF.

The chain carries TRBV5-4 and TRBJ2-2; D gene ambiguous. V gave up 0 bases and J gave up 6 bases, with 6 bases separating them. Germline V gives CDR1 SGHNT, CDR2 YYREEE (reference sequence). This CDR3 contains 13 residues. This CDR3 reads CASSLEWSGELFF. The CDR3 DNA is TGTGCCAGCAGCTTGGAATGGTCCGGGGAGCTGTTTTTT.

The genes are TRBV28 and TRBJ2-7; D gene unclear. CDR3 length equals 11 residues. Trimming left V 8 bases short and J 3 bases short, with 8 bases between. Germline CDR1 and CDR2: MDHEN and SYDVKM. The CDR3, as DNA: TGTGCCAGCGGAAGAGGCTACGAGCAGTACTTC. Its protein is CASGRGYEQYF.

The J gene is TRBJ2-7, the V gene TRBV5-4, with 8 positions matching TRBD1. V was clipped by 3 bases and J by 2 bases; unmatched bases: 4. Germline V gene lookup returns CDR1 SGHNT and CDR2 YYREEE (reference sequence). The CDR3 spans 14 residues. The CDR3, as DNA: TGTGCCAGCAGCTCTGACAGGGGCCCCTACGAGCAGTACTTC. This gives the protein CASSSDRGPYEQYF.

The table lists this clone with a few counts. This rearrangement joins TRBV7-9 to TRBJ1-2; weak D call: TRBD1 (5 bases). This CDR3 has 15 amino acids. Trimming pared 5 bases from V and 7 bases from J, leaving 20 bases between. Germline V CDR1 and CDR2: SEHNR, FQNEAQ (reference sequence). The CDR3 sequence is CASSPSRGVYGGYTF. DNA for the CDR3: TGTGCCAGCAGCCCGAGTCGGGGGGTGTATGGTGGCTACACCTTC.

Here the CDR3 reads CASSVKAGVPWEQYF. The CDR3, as DNA: TGTGCCAGCAGCGTAAAAGCGGGAGTTCCGTGGGAGCAGTACTTC. This sequence joins TRBV7-2 and TRBJ2-7, with 8 bases lining up with TRBD2. With V trimmed by 5 bases and J by 7 bases, 13 bases remained unmatched. CDR1 is SGHTA and CDR2 is FQGNSA in the germline V gene. This CDR3 has 15 amino acids.

In its sample, this clone was seen once. The V gene is TRBV6-4, the J gene TRBJ2-1; D is undetermined. V dropped 2 bases and J dropped 0 bases, with 11 bases sitting between them. Germline V CDR1 and CDR2: MRHNA, SNTAGT. The CDR3 totals 16 residues. The CDR3 DNA sequence: TGTGCCAGCAGTGACGCAGCCACCAGCTCCTACAATGAGCAGTTCTTC. As protein: CASSDAATSSYNEQFF.

The V gene is TRBV11-2, the J gene TRBJ1-2; D uncertain. Per the germline V gene, CDR1 is SGHAT and CDR2 is FQNNGV. The CDR3 sequence is 14 residues long. V was trimmed by 0 bases and J by 6 bases, leaving 11 bases between them. Here the CDR3 DNA reads TGTGCCAGCAGCTTAGAATCGATGATGGATGGCTACACCTTC. Protein sequence: CASSLESMMDGYTF.

V and J are TRBV6-4 and TRBJ2-5; D gene unclear. The V and J ends lost 0 bases and 1 base respectively, with 18 bases between them. The CDR3 has 18 residues. Germline assignment: CDR1 MRHNA and CDR2 SNTAGT. CDR3 DNA sequence: TGTGCCAGCAGTGACTCTGAGCACCGTATTGCCCCCCAAGAGACCCAGTACTTC. Translating it yields CASSDSEHRIAPQETQYF.

V and J are TRBV9 and TRBJ2-2; 8 nucleotides match TRBD2. V lost 0 bases, J lost 4 bases, and 5 bases stayed unmatched. This CDR3 contains 16 residues. Germline-derived CDR1 and CDR2 are SGDLS and YYNGEE. Written as DNA, the CDR3 is TGTGCCAGCAGCGTAGTCCTAGCGGGTGGCACCGGGGAGCTGTTTTTT. Protein: CASSVVLAGGTGELFF.

As regards this clone: Within the sample, other DNA sequences also encode this same CDR3. The chain has TRBV19 and TRBJ1-5; D gene unclear. Germline loops: CDR1 LNHDA, CDR2 SQIVND (reference sequence). The ends were cut back, 3 bases at V and 0 bases at J, with 9 bases in the middle. This CDR3 comprises 15 residues. The CDR3 nucleotides read TGTGCCAGTAGTATCGGGATCCTTAGCAATCAGCCCCAGCATTTT. Protein product: CASSIGILSNQPQHF.

The chain couples TRBV18 to TRBJ2-1; no clear D. Germline-derived CDR1 and CDR2 are KGHSH and LQKENI. V gave up 0 bases and J gave up 9 bases, with 15 bases separating them. The CDR3 has 15 residues. This CDR3 is CASSPPKRPAIEQFF. As DNA, the CDR3 is TGTGCCAGCTCACCACCTAAGCGCCCGGCAATTGAGCAGTTCTTC. The full variable domain, in which reference TRBV18 and TRBJ2-1 provide the parts outside the CDR3, is NAGVMQNPRHLVRRRGQEARLRCSPMKGHSHVYWYRQLPEEGLKFMVYLQKENIIDESGMPKERFSAEFPKEGPSILRIQQVVRGDSAAYFCASSPPKRPAIEQFFGPGTRLTVL.

The chain couples TRBV5-6 to TRBJ2-3; no clear D. The CDR3 has 14 amino acids. Germline values: CDR1 SGHDT, CDR2 YYEEEE. The ends were cut back, 1 base at V and 0 bases at J, with 6 bases in the middle. The CDR3 loop is CASSLRGSTDTQYF. CDR3 in DNA: TGTGCCAGCAGCTTGCGTGGGAGCACAGATACGCAGTATTTT.

The chain employs TRBV6-6 and TRBJ2-1; the D is unclear. The V end was cut by 0 bases, the J end by 7 bases, with 13 bases between. CDR3 length: 15 residues. CDR1 and CDR2 from the germline V gene are MNHNY and SVGAGI (reference sequence). The chain's CDR3 is CASSYSSQVGNEQFF. DNA for the CDR3: TGTGCCAGCAGTTACTCTTCCCAGGTTGGGAATGAGCAGTTCTTC.

The chain joins TRBV9 to TRBJ2-1; D not certain. The germline gives CDR1 SGDLS, CDR2 YYNGEE. The germline V and J ends were trimmed by 4 bases and 6 bases, with 11 bases remaining between them. The CDR3 loop spans 13 amino acids. The CDR3 spells CASSQNLPNEQFF. DNA for the CDR3: TGTGCCAGCAGCCAAAATTTGCCCAATGAGCAGTTCTTC.

CDR3 nucleotide sequence: TGTGCCAGCAGCCCACTTGGGACGGAGAACACTGAAGCTTTCTTT. It translates to CASSPLGTENTEAFF. The J gene is TRBJ1-1, the V gene TRBV7-2; possibly TRBD1 for D (5 bases). The CDR3 has 15 amino acids. From germline, CDR1 is SGHTA and CDR2 FQGNSA. The V end lost 5 bases, the J end lost 1 base, and 14 bases lay between the germline ends.

The chain uses TRBV21-1 and TRBJ1-1. TRBV21-1 is noted as a pseudogene. This CDR3 is 15 amino acids long. CDR3 sequence reads: CAPYPQALRRAEAFF. The CDR3 DNA reads as TGTGCCCCCTACCCTCAGGCACTGAGGAGGGCTGAAGCTTTCTTT.

The chain has TRBV30 and TRBJ2-2; no clear D. This CDR3 region has 13 residues. V gave up 3 bases and J gave up 0 bases, with 5 bases separating them. CDR1 is GTSNPN, CDR2 SVGIG, per germline (reference sequence). CDR3 DNA: TGTGCCTGGAGGGCCTCGAACACCGGGGAGCTGTTTTTT. Its translation: CAWRASNTGELFF.

The gene calls are TRBV7-9 and TRBJ2-7, with D uncertain. V lost 3 bases to trimming and J lost 2 bases, with 2 bases between them. Per germline, CDR1 SEHNR and CDR2 FQNEAQ (reference sequence). The CDR3 spans 11 residues. DNA for the CDR3: TGTGCCAGCAGCTTCGCCTACGAGCAGTACTTC. Translated: CASSFAYEQYF.

The chain combines TRBV4-2 with TRBJ2-7, with 9 positions matching TRBD2. Germline V gene data show CDR1 as LGHNA and CDR2 as YNFKEQ. The CDR3 covers 17 residues. V was clipped by 4 bases and J by 3 bases; unmatched bases: 13. As DNA, the CDR3 is TGTGCCAGCAGCCCAGCGGGGACTAGCTCCCGACACTACGAGCAGTACTTC. Amino acids: CASSPAGTSSRHYEQYF.

The V call is TRBV11-3, the J call TRBJ2-3, with D hard to call. V lost 4 bases and J lost 2, with 19 bases in between. This CDR3 region has 17 residues. Germline CDR1 and CDR2: SGHNT and YENEEA. CDR3 in amino acids: CASSYGDGFTATDTQYF. The CDR3 DNA is TGTGCCAGCAGCTATGGTGACGGATTTACTGCCACAGATACGCAGTATTTT.

This clone was observed a handful of times. CDR3 amino acids: CASSGAFKAHTEAFF. For the CDR3, the DNA is TGTGCCAGCAGCGGGGCCTTTAAAGCGCACACTGAAGCTTTCTTT. This chain links TRBV5-6 with TRBJ1-1, with D possibly TRBD1 on 5 matching bases. The CDR3 has 15 amino acids. V shed 4 bases and J shed 3 bases, with 16 bases lying between them. Germline CDR1 SGHDT, CDR2 YYEEEE.

This clone was observed a few times. The chain has TRBV6-5 and TRBJ2-7; D perhaps matches TRBD1 (6 bases). The CDR3 is made up of 12 amino acids. Trimming shortened V by 6 bases and J by 6 bases, and 12 bases separated the two germline ends. Per the germline V gene, CDR1 is MNHEY and CDR2 is SVGAGI. The CDR3 spells CASSLLGGEQYF. CDR3 bases: TGTGCCAGCAGCCTACTAGGGGGCGAGCAGTACTTC.

This clone came up a few times. V usage is TRBV2 and J usage is TRBJ1-5; possibly TRBD1 for D (6 bases). V lost 1 base, J lost 5 bases, and 9 bases lay in between. The germline gives CDR1 SNHLY, CDR2 FYNNEI. This CDR3 is built from 14 residues. The CDR3 DNA is TGTGCCAGCAGTGAAGTGACAGGTCATCAGCCCCAGCATTTT. It is translated as CASSEVTGHQPQHF. The full variable domain, rest sourced from reference TRBV2 and TRBJ1-5, is EPEVTQTPSHQVTQMGQEVILRCVPISNHLYFYWYRQILGQKVEFLVSFYNNEISEKSEIFDDQFSVERPDGSNFTLKIRSTKLEDSAMYFCASSEVTGHQPQHFGDGTRLSIL.

The V call is TRBV28, the J call TRBJ1-1; D unclear. The CDR3 spans 13 residues. With 5 bases removed from V and 0 bases from J, the gap between germline ends came to 7 bases. CDR1 MDHEN and CDR2 SYDVKM come from the germline V gene. The CDR3 nucleotides read TGTGCCAGCAGTCCCCCCATGAACACTGAAGCTTTCTTT. Protein: CASSPPMNTEAFF.

This clone was seen a few times. The chain employs TRBV19 and TRBJ1-2; unclear D gene. The CDR3 has 12 residues. Per the germline V gene, CDR1 is LNHDA and CDR2 is SQIVND (reference sequence). Trimming took off 3 bases at V and 5 bases at J, with 7 bases between the two ends. CDR3 amino acids: CASSIDRYGYTF. CDR3 nucleotide sequence: TGTGCCAGTAGTATCGACCGTTATGGCTACACCTTC. Full variable domain (remainder filled in from reference TRBV19 and TRBJ1-2): DGGITQSPKYLFRKEGQNVTLSCEQNLNHDAMYWYRQDPGQGLRLIYYSQIVNDFQKGDIAEGYSVSREKKESFPLTVTSAQKNPTAFYLCASSIDRYGYTFGSGTRLTVV.

CDR3 nucleotides: TGTGCCATCAGTCCGGACAGGCTCACTGAAGCTTTCTTT. This gives the protein CAISPDRLTEAFF. The chain carries TRBV10-3 and TRBJ1-1, with 7 bases aligning to TRBD1. There are 13 residues in the CDR3. CDR1 ENHRY and CDR2 SYGVKD come from the germline V gene. The V segment lost 5 bases and the J segment 4 bases; nucleotides outside the gene matches: 4.